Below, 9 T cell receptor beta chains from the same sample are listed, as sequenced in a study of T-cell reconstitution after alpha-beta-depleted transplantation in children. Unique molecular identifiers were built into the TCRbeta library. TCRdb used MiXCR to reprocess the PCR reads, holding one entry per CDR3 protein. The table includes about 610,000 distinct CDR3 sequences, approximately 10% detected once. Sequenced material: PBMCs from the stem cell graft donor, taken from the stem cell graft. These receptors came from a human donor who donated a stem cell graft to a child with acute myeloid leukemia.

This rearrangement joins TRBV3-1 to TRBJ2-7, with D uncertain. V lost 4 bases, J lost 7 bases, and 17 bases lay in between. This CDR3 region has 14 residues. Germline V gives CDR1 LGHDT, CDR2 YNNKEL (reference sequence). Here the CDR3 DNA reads TGTGCCAGCAGCCCCCTCGTGACCTGGGGTGAGCAGTACTTC. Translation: CASSPLVTWGEQYF.

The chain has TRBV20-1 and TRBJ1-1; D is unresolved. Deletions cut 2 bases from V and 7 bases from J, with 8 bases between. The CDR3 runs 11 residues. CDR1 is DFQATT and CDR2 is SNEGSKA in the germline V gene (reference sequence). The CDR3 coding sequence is TGCAGTGCTAGACGAGTGGATGAAGCTTTCTTT. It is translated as CSARRVDEAFF.

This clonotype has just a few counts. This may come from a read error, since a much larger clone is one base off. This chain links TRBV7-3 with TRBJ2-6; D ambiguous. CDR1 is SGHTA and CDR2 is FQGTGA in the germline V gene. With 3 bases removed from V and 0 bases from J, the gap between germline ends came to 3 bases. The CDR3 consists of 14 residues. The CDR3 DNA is TGTGCCAGCAGCTTTAACTCTGGGGCCAACGTCCTGACTTTC. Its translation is CASSFNSGANVLTF.

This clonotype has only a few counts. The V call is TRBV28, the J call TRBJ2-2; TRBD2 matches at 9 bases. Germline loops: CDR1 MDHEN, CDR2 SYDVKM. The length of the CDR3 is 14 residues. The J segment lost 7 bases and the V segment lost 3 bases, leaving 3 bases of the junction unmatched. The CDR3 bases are TGTGCCAGCAGTTTGGTTAGCGGGAGCGGGGAGCTGTTTTTT. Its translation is CASSLVSGSGELFF. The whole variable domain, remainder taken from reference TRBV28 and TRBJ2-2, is DVKVTQSSRYLVKRTGEKVFLECVQDMDHENMFWYRQDPGLGLRLIYFSYDVKMKEKGDIPEGYSVSREKKERFSLILESASTNQTSMYLCASSLVSGSGELFFGEGSRLTVL.

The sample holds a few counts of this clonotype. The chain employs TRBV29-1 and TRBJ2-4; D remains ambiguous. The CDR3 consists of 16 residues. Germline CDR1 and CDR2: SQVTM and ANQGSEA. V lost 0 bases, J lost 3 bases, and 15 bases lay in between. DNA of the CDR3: TGCAGCGTTGAAGATTCGGTACCATCTAGCAAAAACATTCAGTACTTC. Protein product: CSVEDSVPSSKNIQYF. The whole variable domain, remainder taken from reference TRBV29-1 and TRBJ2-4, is SAVISQKPSRDICQRGTSLTIQCQVDSQVTMMFWYRQQPGQSLTLIATANQGSEATYESGFVIDKFPISRPNLTFSTLTVSNMSPEDSSIYLCSVEDSVPSSKNIQYFGAGTRLSVL.

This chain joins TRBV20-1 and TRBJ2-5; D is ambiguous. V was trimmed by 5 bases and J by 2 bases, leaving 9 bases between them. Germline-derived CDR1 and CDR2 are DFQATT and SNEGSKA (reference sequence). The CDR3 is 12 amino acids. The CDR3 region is CSAPHLQETQYF. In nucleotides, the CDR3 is TGCAGTGCTCCACACCTACAAGAGACCCAGTACTTC.

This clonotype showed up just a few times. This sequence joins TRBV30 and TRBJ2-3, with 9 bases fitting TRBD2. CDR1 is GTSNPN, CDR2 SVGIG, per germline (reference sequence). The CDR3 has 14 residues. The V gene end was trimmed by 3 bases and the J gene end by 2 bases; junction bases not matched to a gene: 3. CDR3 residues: CAWRTSGFTDTQYF. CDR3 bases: TGTGCCTGGAGGACTAGCGGATTCACAGATACGCAGTATTTT.

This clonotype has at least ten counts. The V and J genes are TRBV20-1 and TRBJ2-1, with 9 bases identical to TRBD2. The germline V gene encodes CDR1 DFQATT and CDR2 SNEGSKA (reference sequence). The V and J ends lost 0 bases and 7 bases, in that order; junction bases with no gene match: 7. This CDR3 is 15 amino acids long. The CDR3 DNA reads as TGCAGTGCTAGAGATGGGGGCGGGAGGGGGAATGAGCAGTTCTTC. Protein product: CSARDGGGRGNEQFF.

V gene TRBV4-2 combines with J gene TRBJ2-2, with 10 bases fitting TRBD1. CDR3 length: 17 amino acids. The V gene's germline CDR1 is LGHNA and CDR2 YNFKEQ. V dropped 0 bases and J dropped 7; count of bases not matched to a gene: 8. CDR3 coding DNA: TGTGCCAGCAGCCAAGATCACGGGACAGGGGTCCACGGGGAGCTGTTTTTT. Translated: CASSQDHGTGVHGELFF.